This T cell receptor (beta chain) was identified in a study of blood T cell repertoires in COVID-19 (dated by TCRdb to about 2020). Looking at the study overall: The collaborator samples originated in the United States, Italy and Spain and spanned the acute and convalescent phases of COVID-19. The material from the prospective study consisted of cDNA or gDNA derived from T cells, B-cell-depleted T cells, or PBMCs. A freely available public database, intended as a resource for researchers studying the immune response to SARS-CoV-2, is where the repertoires were released. The sample metadata nearly always contained a de-identified subject ID, COVID-19 status, age in years and sex. Where available, HLA class I and class II types were taken from metadata supplied by the sample provider and were not determined by assay-based typing. Samples came from the ongoing ImmuneRACE study (first 160 participants) plus 1,254 subjects from 6 global collaborators. Deeply sampled blood TCRbeta repertoires from subjects exposed to, actively infected with, or recovered from COVID-19 were included in the dataset.

Broader findings and caveats from the paper: The quantity of clinical and demographic metadata differed by source and by participant and was supplied without curation.

Turning to this clone: Its antigen remains unidentified. Per-nucleotide qualities are absent, and no much larger clonotype sits a single base away.

Whole blood was collected in K2EDTA tubes by collaborating institutions according to the institutions' own protocols. For TCRbeta analysis, collaborators shipped samples in one of three forms: frozen whole blood, isolated PBMCs, or DNA extracted from either of those sample types. According to the germline V gene (reference sequence), CDR1 reads SEHNR and CDR2 reads FQNEAQ. V lost 0 bases and J lost 4 bases, and the count of bases not matched to a germline gene is 0. Counted from cysteine to phenylalanine, this CDR3 has 15 amino acids. The CDR3 DNA has 45 bases and is translated from base 1. TCRbeta CDR3 regions were amplified from genomic DNA by means of the immunoSEQ Assay, a bias-controlled multiplex PCR. The authors' pipeline ran thus. The number of nucleated cells in each sample was estimated by amplification of reference gene primers within the assay. Sequence reads were collapsed and filtered to measure the absolute abundance of every unique TCRbeta CDR3 rearrangement. For each sample, productive Simpson clonality was calculated as the square root of Simpson's diversity index across productive rearrangements. Not all clones reach the TCRdb copy of this immuneACCESS table, which keeps in-frame sequences only. Checked studies attribute under half of the gap to unresolved V genes and leave the rest unexplained. The V and J calls and clone size are taken from that table; D and trimming were inferred from the DNA. Within this sample are about 99,000 clones, with 75% to 85% of them counted one time only. 15% to 20% of the sample is taken by the ten largest.

The sequence is built from TRBV7-9 and TRBJ2-7, and 13 bases in between align with TRBD2. The sequence came from a woman over 75 with active or convalescent COVID-19. The sample was peripheral blood. The DNA sequence follows: TGTGCCAGCAGCTTAGCACTAGCGGGAGGGTACGAGCAGTACTTC. This translates into CASSLALAGGYEQYF.